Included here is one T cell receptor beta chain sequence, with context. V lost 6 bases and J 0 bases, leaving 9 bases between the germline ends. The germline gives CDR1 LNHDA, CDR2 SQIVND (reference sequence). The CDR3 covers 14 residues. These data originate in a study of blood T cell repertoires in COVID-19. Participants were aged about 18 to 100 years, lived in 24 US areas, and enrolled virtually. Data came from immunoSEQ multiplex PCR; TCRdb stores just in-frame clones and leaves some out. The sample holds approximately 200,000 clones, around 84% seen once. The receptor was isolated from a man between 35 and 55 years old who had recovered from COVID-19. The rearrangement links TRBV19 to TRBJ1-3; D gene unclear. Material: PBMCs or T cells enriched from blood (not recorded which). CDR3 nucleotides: TGTGCCAGTAGGCCTAGATACTCTGGAAACACCATATATTTT. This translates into CASRPRYSGNTIYF.